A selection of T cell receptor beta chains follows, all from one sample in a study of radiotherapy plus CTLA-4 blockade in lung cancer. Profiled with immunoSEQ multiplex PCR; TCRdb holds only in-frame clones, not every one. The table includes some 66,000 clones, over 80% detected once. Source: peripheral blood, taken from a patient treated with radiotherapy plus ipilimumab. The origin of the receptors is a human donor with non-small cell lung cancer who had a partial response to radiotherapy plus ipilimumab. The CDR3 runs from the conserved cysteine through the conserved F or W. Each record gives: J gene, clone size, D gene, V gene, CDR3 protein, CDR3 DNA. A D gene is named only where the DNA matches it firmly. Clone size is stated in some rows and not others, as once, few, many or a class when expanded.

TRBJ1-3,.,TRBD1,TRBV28,CASSPNRGLSGNTIYF,TGTGCCAGCAGTCCAAACAGGGGCCTCTCTGGAAACACCATATATTTT
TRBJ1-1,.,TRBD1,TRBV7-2,CASSPGTGFGNTEAFF,TGTGCCAGCAGCCCCGGGACAGGGTTTGGGAACACTGAAGCTTTCTTT
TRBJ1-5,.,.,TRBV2,CASRPILHSNQPQHF,TGTGCCAGCAGACCTATATTGCATAGCAATCAGCCCCAGCATTTT
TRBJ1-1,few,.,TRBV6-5,CASSFRGNTEAFF,TGTGCCAGCAGTTTCAGGGGGAACACTGAAGCTTTCTTT
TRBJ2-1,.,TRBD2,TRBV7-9,CASSLGSGSRSYNEQFF,TGTGCCAGCAGCTTAGGTAGCGGGAGCCGGTCCTACAATGAGCAGTTCTTC
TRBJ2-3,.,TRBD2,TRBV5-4,CASSGWESRGGTQYF,TGTGCCAGCAGCGGGTGGGAGAGTCGGGGGGGGACGCAGTATTTT
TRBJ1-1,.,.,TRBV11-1,CASSLTLEGVTEAFF,TGTGCCAGCAGCTTAACTCTCGAGGGGGTCACTGAAGCTTTCTTT
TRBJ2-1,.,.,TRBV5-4,CASSRVSGVALYNEQFF,TGTGCCAGCAGCCGCGTATCAGGGGTAGCCCTTTACAATGAGCAGTTCTTC
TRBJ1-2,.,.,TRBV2,CASSDRTGRGGYTF,TGTGCCAGCAGTGATCGGACGGGTCGGGGTGGCTACACCTTC
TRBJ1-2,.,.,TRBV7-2,CASSLGGRAGYTF,TGTGCCAGCAGCTTAGGGGGGCGGGCCGGCTACACCTTC
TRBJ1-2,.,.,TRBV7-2,CASSLDWAGSGYTF,TGTGCCAGCAGCTTAGATTGGGCAGGATCGGGCTACACCTTC
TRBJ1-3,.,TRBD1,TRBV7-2,CASSLDRGNTIYF,TGTGCCAGCAGCTTGGACAGGGGTAACACCATATATTTT
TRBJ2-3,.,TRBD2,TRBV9,CASSLPGTSGSGVSGTQYF,TGTGCCAGCAGCCTCCCCGGGACTAGCGGGAGTGGGGTTAGCGGTACGCAGTATTTT
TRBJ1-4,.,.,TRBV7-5,CARSDLTSLLVDNEKLFF,TGTGCCAGAAGTGACCTCACGAGTCTCCTAGTCGACAATGAAAAACTGTTTTTT
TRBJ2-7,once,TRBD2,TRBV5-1,CASSLAGREGSYEQYF,TGCGCCAGCAGCTTGGCCGGGCGGGAGGGCTCCTACGAGCAGTACTTC
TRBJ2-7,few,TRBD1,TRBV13,CASSPTGNKFAYEQYF,TGTGCCAGCAGTCCGACAGGGAATAAATTCGCCTACGAGCAGTACTTC
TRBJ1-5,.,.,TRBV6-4,CASSDGQFGARGNQPQHF,TGTGCCAGCAGTGACGGTCAGTTCGGAGCACGGGGCAATCAGCCCCAGCATTTT
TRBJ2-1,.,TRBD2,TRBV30,CAWTPLAGRYNEQFF,TGTGCCTGGACCCCCCTAGCGGGAAGATACAATGAGCAGTTCTTC
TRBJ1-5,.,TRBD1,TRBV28,CASSSPPGQGIFGQPQHF,TGTGCCAGCAGTTCCCCACCGGGACAGGGAATTTTTGGTCAGCCCCAGCATTTT
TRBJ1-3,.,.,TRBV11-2,CASSSQGAAGNTIYF,TGTGCCAGCAGCTCCCAGGGTGCAGCTGGAAACACCATATATTTT
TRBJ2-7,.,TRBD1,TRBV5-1,CASSSTGGSYEQYF,TGCGCCAGCAGCTCAACAGGGGGGTCCTACGAGCAGTACTTC
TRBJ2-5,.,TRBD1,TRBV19,CASSFRTGVQYF,TGTGCCAGTAGTTTTCGAACAGGGGTCCAGTACTTC
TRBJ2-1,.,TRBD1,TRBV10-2,CASRVLGQGKGEQFF,TGCGCCAGCAGAGTTTTGGGACAGGGTAAGGGTGAGCAGTTCTTC
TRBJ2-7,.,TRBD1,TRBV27,CASSPQGQGAYEQYF,TGTGCCAGCAGTCCCCAGGGACAGGGGGCCTACGAGCAGTACTTC
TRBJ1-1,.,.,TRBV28,CASSNFYTEAFF,TGTGCCAGCAGCAACTTCTACACTGAAGCTTTCTTT
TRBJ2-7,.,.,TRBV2,CASRNDIYEQYF,TGTGCCAGCAGAAACGATATCTACGAGCAGTACTTC
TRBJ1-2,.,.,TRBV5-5,CASSLAGDNYGYTF,TGTGCCAGCAGCTTGGCAGGGGACAACTATGGCTACACCTTC